Presented here are 5 T cell receptor beta chains from one specimen sequenced in a study of regulatory T cells in long-lasting Graves disease. Time point: persistent/refractory GD, antithyroid drugs over 5 years with positive TRAb. Making the TCR library involved RNA that had been extracted from PBMCs. Building of the TCR beta libraries involved iRepertoire HTBI primers and Arm-PCR of CDR3 regions. TCRdb reprocessed the multiplex PCR reads via MiXCR and lists one record per CDR3 protein. The sample lists 300,000 to 500,000 distinct CDR3 sequences; more than 20% were seen once. Sequences were derived from peripheral blood mononuclear cells (PBMCs), sampled when the disease was refractory, from a patient treated with antithyroid drugs. The receptors were gathered from a female donor with Graves disease.

The rearrangement links TRBV7-9 to TRBJ2-1; 11 nucleotides line up with TRBD1. The germline V gene has CDR1 SEHNR and CDR2 FQNEAQ (reference sequence). The CDR3 is 15 residues long. V lost 3 bases and J lost 8; bases outside the gene matches: 6. In nucleotides, the CDR3 is TGTGCCAGCAGCTTTGGGACAGGGGGTGGTCATGAGCAGTTCTTC. Protein product: CASSFGTGGGHEQFF.

Of note for this clonotype: A much larger clonotype is one base distant, so this may be a read error. The chain recombines TRBV10-2 with TRBJ1-2, with D tentatively TRBD1 (6 bases). Germline-derived CDR1 and CDR2 are WSHSY and SAAADI. The CDR3 runs 15 residues. The chain's CDR3 is CASSESGGAGYGYSF. As DNA, the CDR3 is TGCGCCAGCAGTGAGTCTGGGGGCGCGGGCTATGGCTACTCCTTC.

This clonotype turned up a few times. The CDR3 protein is CASSQGTSGSLGETQYF. The CDR3 DNA sequence: TGTGCCAGCAGTCAGGGGACTAGCGGGAGTTTGGGCGAGACCCAGTACTTC. V and J are TRBV6-1 and TRBJ2-5; 14 nucleotides agree with TRBD2. Unmatched junction bases numbered 10, after V lost 5 bases and J lost 5 bases. In germline, CDR1 is MNHNS, CDR2 SASEGT. There are 17 residues in the CDR3.

J is TRBJ2-7 and V is TRBV10-1; 11 nucleotides agree with TRBD2. This CDR3 is built from 14 residues. Germline-derived CDR1 and CDR2 are WNHNN and SYGVQD (reference sequence). The V gene end was trimmed by 1 base and the J gene end by 11 bases; junction bases not matched to a gene: 7. CDR3 amino acids: CASSELGTSGTKYF. Written as DNA, the CDR3 is TGCGCCAGCAGTGAGTTGGGGACTAGCGGAACTAAGTACTTC.

This clonotype has a count of ten or more. The chain recombines TRBV6-1 with TRBJ1-1; D is unresolved. The CDR3 contains 14 residues. Germline lookup yields CDR1 MNHNS and CDR2 SASEGT. Trimming took 1 base from V and 5 from J, leaving 11 bases between them. The CDR3 protein is CASSEVWGGTEAFF. Written as DNA, the CDR3 is TGTGCCAGCAGTGAAGTTTGGGGAGGGACTGAAGCTTTCTTT.